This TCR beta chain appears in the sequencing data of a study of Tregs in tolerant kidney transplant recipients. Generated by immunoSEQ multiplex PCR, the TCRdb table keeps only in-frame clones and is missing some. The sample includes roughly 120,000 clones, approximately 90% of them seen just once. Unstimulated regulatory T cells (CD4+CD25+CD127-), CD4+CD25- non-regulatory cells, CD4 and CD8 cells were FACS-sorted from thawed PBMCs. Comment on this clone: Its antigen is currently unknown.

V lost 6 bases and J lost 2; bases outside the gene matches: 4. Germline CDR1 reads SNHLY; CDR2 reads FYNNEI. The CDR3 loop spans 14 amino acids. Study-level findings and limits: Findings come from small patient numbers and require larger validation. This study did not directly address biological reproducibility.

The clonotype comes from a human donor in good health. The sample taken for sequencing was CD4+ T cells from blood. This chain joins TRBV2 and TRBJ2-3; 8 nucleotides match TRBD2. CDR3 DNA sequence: TGTGCCAGCAGCCCCGGGGGGGACACAGATACGCAGTATTTT. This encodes CASSPGGDTDTQYF. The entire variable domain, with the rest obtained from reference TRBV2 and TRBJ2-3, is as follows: EPEVTQTPSHQVTQMGQEVILRCVPISNHLYFYWYRQILGQKVEFLVSFYNNEISEKSEIFDDQFSVERPDGSNFTLKIRSTKLEDSAMYFCASSPGGDTDTQYFGPGTRLTVL.